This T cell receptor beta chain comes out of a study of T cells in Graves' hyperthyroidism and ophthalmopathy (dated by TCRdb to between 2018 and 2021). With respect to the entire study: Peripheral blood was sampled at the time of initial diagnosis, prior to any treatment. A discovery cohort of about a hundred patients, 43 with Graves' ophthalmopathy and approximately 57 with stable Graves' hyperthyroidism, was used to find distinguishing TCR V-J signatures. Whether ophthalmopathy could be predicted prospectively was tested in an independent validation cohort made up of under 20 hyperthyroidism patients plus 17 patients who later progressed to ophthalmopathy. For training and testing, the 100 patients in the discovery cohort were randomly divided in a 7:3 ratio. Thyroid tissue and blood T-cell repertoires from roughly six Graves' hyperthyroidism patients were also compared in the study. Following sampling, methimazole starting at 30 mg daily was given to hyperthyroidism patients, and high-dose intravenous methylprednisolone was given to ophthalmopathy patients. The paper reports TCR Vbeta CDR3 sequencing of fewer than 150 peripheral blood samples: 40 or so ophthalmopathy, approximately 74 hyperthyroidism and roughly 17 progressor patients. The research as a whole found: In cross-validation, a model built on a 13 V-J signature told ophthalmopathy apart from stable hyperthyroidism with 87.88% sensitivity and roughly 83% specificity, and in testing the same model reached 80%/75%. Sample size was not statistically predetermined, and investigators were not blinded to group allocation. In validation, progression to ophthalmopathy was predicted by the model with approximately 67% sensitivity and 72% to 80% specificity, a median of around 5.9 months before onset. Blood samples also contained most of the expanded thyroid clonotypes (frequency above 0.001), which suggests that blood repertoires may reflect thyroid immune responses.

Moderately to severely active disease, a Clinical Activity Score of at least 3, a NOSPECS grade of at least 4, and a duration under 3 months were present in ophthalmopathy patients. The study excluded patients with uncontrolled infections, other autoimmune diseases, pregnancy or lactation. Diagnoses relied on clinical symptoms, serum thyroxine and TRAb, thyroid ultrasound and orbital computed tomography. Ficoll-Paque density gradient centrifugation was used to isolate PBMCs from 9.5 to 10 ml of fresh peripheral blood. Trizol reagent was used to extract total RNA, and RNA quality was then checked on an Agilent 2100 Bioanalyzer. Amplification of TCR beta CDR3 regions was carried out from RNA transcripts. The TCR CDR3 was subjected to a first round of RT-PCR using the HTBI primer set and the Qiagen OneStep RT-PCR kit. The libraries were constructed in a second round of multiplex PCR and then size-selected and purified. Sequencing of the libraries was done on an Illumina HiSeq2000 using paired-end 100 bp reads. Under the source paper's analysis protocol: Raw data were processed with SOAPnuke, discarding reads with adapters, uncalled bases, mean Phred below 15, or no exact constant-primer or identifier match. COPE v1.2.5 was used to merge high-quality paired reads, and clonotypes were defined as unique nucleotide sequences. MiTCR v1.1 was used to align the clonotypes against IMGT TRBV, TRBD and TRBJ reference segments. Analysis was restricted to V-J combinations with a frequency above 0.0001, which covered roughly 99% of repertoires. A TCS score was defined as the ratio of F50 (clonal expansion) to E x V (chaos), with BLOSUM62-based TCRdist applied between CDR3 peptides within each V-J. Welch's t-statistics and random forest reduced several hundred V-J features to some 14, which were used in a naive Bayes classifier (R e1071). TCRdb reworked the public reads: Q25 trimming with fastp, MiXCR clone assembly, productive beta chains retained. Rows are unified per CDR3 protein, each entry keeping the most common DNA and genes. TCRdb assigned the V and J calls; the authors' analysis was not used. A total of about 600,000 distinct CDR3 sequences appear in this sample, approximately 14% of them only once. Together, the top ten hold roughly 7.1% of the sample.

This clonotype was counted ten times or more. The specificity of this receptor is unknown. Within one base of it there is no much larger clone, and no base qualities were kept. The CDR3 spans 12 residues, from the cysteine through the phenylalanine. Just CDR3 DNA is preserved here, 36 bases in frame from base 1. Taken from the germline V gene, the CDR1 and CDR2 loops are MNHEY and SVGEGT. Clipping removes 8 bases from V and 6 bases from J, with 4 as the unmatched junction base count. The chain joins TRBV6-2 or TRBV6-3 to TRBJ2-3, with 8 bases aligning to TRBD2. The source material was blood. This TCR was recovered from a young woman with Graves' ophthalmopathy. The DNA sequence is TGTGCCAGCCAAGCGGGAGTGGATACGCAGTATTTT. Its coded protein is CASQAGVDTQYF.